These 21 T cell receptor beta chains were sequenced from one sample in a study of T cell responses to AZD1222 COVID-19 vaccine. Sequenced by immunoSEQ multiplex PCR; TCRdb stores in-frame clones only, minus some. The sample consists of about 67,000 clones, 80% to 85% of them appearing once. Sequencing was performed on peripheral blood, taken on day 0 of AZD1222 vaccination. These receptors were collected from an adult in good health.

The chain couples TRBV11-2 to TRBJ2-1; TRBD1 aligns across 8 bases. Germline V gene sequence: CDR1 SGHAT, CDR2 FQNNGV. The ends lost 5 bases at V and 3 bases at J; junction bases unmatched: 3. The CDR3 is 14 residues long. The CDR3 reads CASSHGQGYNEQFF. The CDR3 DNA sequence: TGTGCCAGCAGCCATGGACAGGGCTACAATGAGCAGTTCTTC.

This clone was recorded once. The chain links TRBV6-2 or TRBV6-3 to TRBJ1-6; D unclear. The CDR3 has 12 residues. Germline V gene lookup returns CDR1 MNHEY and CDR2 SVGEGT. V was clipped by 7 bases and J by 14 bases, with 15 bases between them. CDR3 in amino acids: CASTPDYRTLHF. The CDR3 nucleotides are TGTGCCAGCACCCCGGATTATAGGACCCTCCACTTT.

The rearrangement joins TRBV28 to TRBJ2-3; 14 bases line up with TRBD2. CDR1 is MDHEN and CDR2 is SYDVKM in the germline V gene. V lost 2 bases and J lost 0; bases outside the gene matches: 7. There are 19 residues in the CDR3. CDR3 nucleotides: TGTGCCAGCAGTTTACTAGGGACTAGCGGGGGCCCTAGCACAGATACGCAGTATTTT. Protein: CASSLLGTSGGPSTDTQYF.

The chain uses TRBV28 and TRBJ2-7; D is perhaps TRBD1 (5 bases). CDR1 MDHEN and CDR2 SYDVKM come from the germline V gene. The length of the CDR3 is 14 residues. V lost 2 bases to trimming and J lost 7 bases, with 15 bases between them. In DNA form, the CDR3 reads TGTGCCAGCAGTTTAGAGAGCAGGGTTAGGGAGCAGTACTTC. Its translation is CASSLESRVREQYF.

This sequence joins TRBV5-4 and TRBJ1-2; D possibly corresponds to TRBD1 (5 bases). Germline CDR1 and CDR2: SGHNT and YYREEE (reference sequence). Trimming removed 4 bases from V and 0 bases from J, with 19 bases in between. The CDR3 sequence is 17 residues long. Written as DNA, the CDR3 is TGTGCCAGCAGCCCTGCGGGGGTTGCGGGGGCTAACTATGGCTACACCTTC. Translated: CASSPAGVAGANYGYTF.

The chain recombines TRBV29-1 with TRBJ1-1, with 7 bases matching TRBD1. The CDR3 has 14 residues. After removal of 5 bases from V and 0 bases from J, the junction contained 6 bases not matched to a gene. Germline CDR1 and CDR2: SQVTM and ANQGSEA. Written as DNA, the CDR3 is TGCAGCGTTCCGTCGACAGGGTTGAACACTGAAGCTTTCTTT. It yields the protein CSVPSTGLNTEAFF.

The chain combines TRBV10-3 with TRBJ2-2; D remains unclear. CDR1 ENHRY and CDR2 SYGVKD come from the germline V gene. The V gene lost 8 bases and the J gene lost 5 bases, with 12 bases spanning the gap. There are 13 residues in the CDR3. The CDR3: CAIFPGMTGELFF. CDR3 in DNA: TGTGCCATCTTCCCTGGGATGACCGGGGAGCTGTTTTTT.

This clone was observed once. The J gene is TRBJ1-2, the V gene TRBV28; no clear D gene. CDR1 is MDHEN, CDR2 SYDVKM, per germline. The ends were cut back, 6 bases at V and 7 bases at J, with 15 bases in the middle. The CDR3 extends over 13 amino acids. CDR3: CASSSIKLGGYTF. The CDR3 DNA sequence: TGTGCCAGCAGCTCTATTAAGCTTGGTGGCTACACCTTC.

V usage is TRBV12-3 or TRBV12-4 and J usage is TRBJ1-5; D is unresolved. This CDR3 region has 13 residues. The V and J ends lost 6 bases and 4 bases respectively, with 10 bases between them. The CDR3 is CASRSDGNQPQHF. The CDR3 DNA follows: TGTGCCAGCAGATCAGACGGAAATCAGCCCCAGCATTTT.

V usage is TRBV7-9 and J usage is TRBJ2-2; D may be TRBD2 (5 bases). The V and J ends lost 5 bases and 3 bases respectively, with 13 bases between them. CDR1 is SEHNR, CDR2 FQNEAQ, per germline (reference sequence). The CDR3 spans 15 residues. CDR3 loop: CASSPTSGDTGELFF. In DNA, the CDR3 is TGTGCCAGCAGCCCCACTAGTGGCGACACCGGGGAGCTGTTTTTT.

This chain uses TRBV7-2 with TRBJ1-5; D might be TRBD1 (5 bases). Germline values: CDR1 SGHTA, CDR2 FQGNSA. V lost 6 bases to trimming and J lost 4 bases, with 10 bases between them. The CDR3 totals 13 residues. The CDR3 is CASREDKNQPQHF. CDR3 sequence (DNA): TGTGCCAGCAGAGAGGACAAAAATCAGCCCCAGCATTTT.

This clone was detected only once. The chain carries TRBV27 and TRBJ2-2; the D is unclear. This CDR3 spans 12 amino acids. Germline CDR1 reads MNHEY; CDR2 reads SMNVEV (reference sequence). With 3 bases removed from V and 6 bases from J, the gap between germline ends came to 5 bases. CDR3 DNA: TGTGCCAGCAGTTTCTTGGCCGGGGAGCTGTTTTTT. Residues: CASSFLAGELFF.

The J gene is TRBJ2-1, the V gene TRBV7-2, with D perhaps matching TRBD1 or TRBD2 (5 bases each). This CDR3 is 13 amino acids long. V gave up 3 bases and J gave up 8 bases, with 11 bases separating them. Germline V gene lookup returns CDR1 SGHTA and CDR2 FQGNSA. The CDR3 region has the DNA TGTGCCAGCAGCTTGGTCCGGGGCCATGAGCAGTTCTTC. Amino acids: CASSLVRGHEQFF. The whole variable domain, filled in from reference TRBV7-2 and TRBJ2-1, reads GAGVSQSPSNKVTEKGKDVELRCDPISGHTALYWYRQSLGQGLEFLIYFQGNSAPDKSGLPSDRFSAERTGGSVSTLTIQRTQQEDSAVYLCASSLVRGHEQFFGPGTRLTVL.

The chain links TRBV13 to TRBJ2-1; a possible D gene is TRBD2 (5 bases). Germline CDR1 and CDR2: PRHDT and FYEKMQ (reference sequence). The germline V and J ends were trimmed by 6 bases and 10 bases, with 16 bases remaining between them. CDR3 length: 13 amino acids. This chain's CDR3 is CASRPLEAEEQFF. The CDR3 nucleotides read TGTGCCAGCAGGCCCCTTGAAGCGGAGGAGCAGTTCTTC.

This clone was seen at least ten times. This chain uses TRBV12-5 with TRBJ2-2; D ambiguous. Germline V gives CDR1 LGHNT, CDR2 FRNRAP. V was pared by 3 bases and J by 6 bases, with 11 bases between. The CDR3 is made up of 14 amino acids. The chain's CDR3 is CASGFFGVAGELFF. The CDR3 DNA is TGTGCTAGTGGTTTTTTTGGAGTCGCCGGGGAGCTGTTTTTT.

This CDR3 reads CASSQEGPSGLWETQYF. For the CDR3, the DNA is TGTGCCAGCAGCCAAGAAGGCCCTAGCGGTCTTTGGGAGACCCAGTACTTC. This chain uses TRBV14 with TRBJ2-5, with 7 nucleotides matching TRBD2. CDR1 SGHDN and CDR2 FVKESK come from the germline V gene. The CDR3 contains 17 residues. V gave up 0 bases and J gave up 5 bases; unmatched junction bases: 12.

This clone was found once. This sequence joins TRBV18 and TRBJ1-6; D gene ambiguous. This CDR3 comprises 14 residues. Germline V gives CDR1 KGHSH, CDR2 LQKENI. V shed 3 bases and J shed 7 bases, with 10 bases lying between them. CDR3 nucleotide sequence: TGTGCCAGCTCACCGTCTACCAACAATTCACCCCTCCACTTT. Translating gives CASSPSTNNSPLHF.

The rearrangement uses TRBV15 and TRBJ1-6; TRBD1 is a possible D gene (6 bases). Trimming removed 5 bases from V and 9 bases from J, with 26 bases in between. Germline V gene lookup returns CDR1 LNHNV and CDR2 YYDKDF (reference sequence). The CDR3 is 18 amino acids. In DNA, the CDR3 is TGTGCCACCAGCGGCCGAGGACAGTCACGAAGCGGTTTTTCACCCCTCCACTTT. This gives the protein CATSGRGQSRSGFSPLHF.

V gene TRBV6-5 combines with J gene TRBJ2-2, with D perhaps given as TRBD1 or TRBD2 (5 bases each). This CDR3 has 15 residues. Germline CDR1 reads MNHEY; CDR2 reads SVGAGI. V lost 7 bases, J lost 5 bases, and 17 bases lay in between. This chain's CDR3 is CASTLRGPHTGELFF. CDR3 in DNA: TGTGCCAGCACCCTCCGGGGCCCTCATACCGGGGAGCTGTTTTTT.

The rearrangement uses TRBV30 and TRBJ2-7, with 9 bases lining up with TRBD1. V was clipped by 8 bases and J by 5 bases; unmatched bases: 13. There are 14 residues in the CDR3. The V gene's germline CDR1 is GTSNPN and CDR2 SVGIG (reference sequence). The CDR3 is CARSPGTGNNEQYF. CDR3 sequence (DNA): TGTGCCCGGTCTCCTGGGACAGGGAACAACGAGCAGTACTTC.

This clone was picked up a small number of times. The CDR3 bases are TGTGCCAGCAGTTTCAGCGCGAGAGACGGTGAGCAGTTCTTC. Translation: CASSFSARDGEQFF. This sequence joins TRBV28 and TRBJ2-1; D gene uncertain. This CDR3 has 14 amino acids. Germline-derived CDR1 and CDR2 are MDHEN and SYDVKM. Trimming stripped 3 bases from V and 9 bases from J, with 15 bases between.